The next 29 T cell receptor beta chains were all read from a single sample in a study of T-cell memory formation after mild COVID-19. TCRdb reprocessed the 5' RACE reads with MiXCR, giving one entry per CDR3 protein. The sample records 140,000 to 150,000 distinct CDR3 sequences, approximately 25% being singletons. Material: PBMCs or a T cell subset sorted from them (not recorded which). The receptors shown here come from an adult woman who had mild COVID-19 (a few samples of this study predate the infection). Cell type and time point are not known.

This clonotype turned up a few times. V usage is TRBV27 and J usage is TRBJ1-5, with 7 bases identical to TRBD1. CDR3 length: 14 residues. V lost 6 bases and J lost 4; bases outside the gene matches: 6. CDR1 MNHEY and CDR2 SMNVEV come from the germline V gene (reference sequence). The CDR3 here is CASSSTGENQPQHF. CDR3 bases: TGTGCCAGCAGCTCCACAGGGGAGAATCAGCCCCAGCATTTT.

V usage is TRBV20-1 and J usage is TRBJ2-7; TRBD1 matches 10 bases. Germline-derived CDR1 and CDR2 are DFQATT and SNEGSKA (reference sequence). Germline trimming cut 4 bases from V and 4 bases from J; bases unmatched to any gene: 7. The length of the CDR3 is 14 residues. Here the CDR3 reads CSATRQGAVYEQYF. For the CDR3, the DNA is TGCAGTGCTACTCGACAGGGGGCGGTATACGAGCAGTACTTC.

The rearrangement uses TRBV20-1 and TRBJ1-1; maybe TRBD1 (6 bases). CDR3 size: 13 residues. The V gene's germline CDR1 is DFQATT and CDR2 SNEGSKA (reference sequence). The germline V and J ends were trimmed by 5 bases and 5 bases, with 15 bases remaining between them. The CDR3 DNA is TGCAGTGCTCCACCTCTGGGGGCTACTGAAGCTTTCTTT. Residues: CSAPPLGATEAFF.

The chain couples TRBV4-1 to TRBJ2-2; D may be TRBD1 (6 bases). Per germline, CDR1 MGHRA and CDR2 YSYEKL. The CDR3 is 15 residues long. V gave up 4 bases and J gave up 5 bases, with 14 bases separating them. The CDR3 sequence: CASSLQQGWTGELFF. The CDR3 DNA is TGCGCCAGCAGCCTCCAACAGGGTTGGACCGGGGAGCTGTTTTTT.

This chain connects TRBV7-2 to TRBJ2-7; D not certain. V was shortened by 5 bases and J by 4 bases, with 18 bases between the two germline ends. Germline V CDR1 and CDR2: SGHTA, FQGNSA. The CDR3 consists of 15 residues. The CDR3 bases are TGTGCCAGCAGCCAGTCGGTTAGCTTGGTATACGAGCAGTACTTC. Encoded protein: CASSQSVSLVYEQYF.

This clonotype occurred a few times. The chain's CDR3 is CSVTDSYEQYF. As DNA, the CDR3 is TGCAGCGTTACCGACAGCTACGAGCAGTACTTC. The chain employs TRBV29-1 and TRBJ2-7; the D gene is possibly TRBD1 (5 bases). Germline CDR1 SQVTM, CDR2 ANQGSEA. The CDR3 is made up of 11 amino acids. Trimming stripped 5 bases from V and 3 bases from J, with 8 bases between.

The V call is TRBV9, the J call TRBJ1-4; D is perhaps TRBD1 (5 bases). CDR1 is SGDLS and CDR2 is YYNGEE in the germline V gene. CDR3 length: 15 amino acids. V was trimmed by 2 bases and J by 6 bases, leaving 14 bases between them. CDR3 sequence reads: CASSVSGTGDEKLFF. CDR3 DNA sequence: TGTGCCAGCAGCGTCTCTGGGACTGGGGATGAAAAACTGTTTTTT.

This clonotype was seen more than once but under ten times. The J gene is TRBJ2-1, the V gene TRBV11-1, with D possibly matching TRBD2 (5 bases). Trimming pared 1 base from V and 8 bases from J, leaving 9 bases between. CDR3 size: 13 residues. The germline CDR1 and CDR2 sequences are SGHAT and FQDESV (reference sequence). The CDR3 DNA follows: TGTGCCAGCAGCTTAGGGGTGGGAGATGAGCAGTTCTTC. Protein product: CASSLGVGDEQFF.

This clonotype has only a few counts. CDR3 residues: CASSLRGSSGYNEQFF. The CDR3 DNA follows: TGTGCCAGCAGCCTGCGGGGGTCTAGCGGGTACAATGAGCAGTTCTTC. The chain employs TRBV7-9 and TRBJ2-1, with 8 bases lining up with TRBD2. J gave up 4 bases and V 5 bases, and 10 bases lay outside the gene matches. The CDR3 loop spans 16 amino acids. Germline V gene data show CDR1 as SEHNR and CDR2 as FQNEAQ (reference sequence).

The chain uses TRBV12-3 or TRBV12-4 and TRBJ1-1; 10 bases are a match to TRBD1. With V trimmed by 5 bases and J by 3 bases, 3 bases remained unmatched. This CDR3 region has 14 residues. This CDR3 reads CASSRDRGYTEAFF. The CDR3 region has the DNA TGTGCCAGCAGTCGGGACAGGGGCTACACTGAAGCTTTCTTT.

This clonotype was picked up a small number of times. The V call is TRBV7-4, the J call TRBJ2-3, with D unresolved. This CDR3 region has 16 residues. CDR1 and CDR2 from the germline V gene are SGHVT and SQSDAQ. Trimming removed 5 bases from V and 2 bases from J, with 17 bases in between. CDR3 in DNA: TGTGCCAGCAGCCCCTTCCTTGGACCGATCACAGATACGCAGTATTTT. It yields the protein CASSPFLGPITDTQYF.

The J gene is TRBJ2-2, the V gene TRBV6-2 or TRBV6-3, with D perhaps matching TRBD1 (6 bases). Trimming took 0 bases from V and 3 from J, leaving 14 bases between them. The CDR3 covers 17 residues. CDR1 and CDR2 (germline): MNHEY, SVGEGT. CDR3 sequence (DNA): TGTGCCAGCAGTTACTCCGACAGGATGGCTGACACCGGGGAGCTGTTTTTT. Encoded protein: CASSYSDRMADTGELFF.

This clonotype occurred a few times. The CDR3 spells CASSQGERNTEAFF. Here the CDR3 DNA reads TGCGCCAGCAGCCAAGGTGAGAGGAACACTGAAGCTTTCTTT. The chain uses TRBV4-3 and TRBJ1-1; D not certain. CDR3 length equals 14 residues. CDR1 and CDR2 from the germline V gene are LGHNA and YSLEER. Trimming took off 1 base at V and 1 base at J, with 7 bases between the two ends.

This clonotype was seen a few times. CDR3 nucleotide sequence: TGTGCCACCAGCAGAGGTCATAGGAACACTGAAGCTTTCTTT. Protein: CATSRGHRNTEAFF. This rearrangement joins TRBV15 to TRBJ1-1; D not certain. Per the germline V gene, CDR1 is LNHNV and CDR2 is YYDKDF (reference sequence). The CDR3 loop spans 14 amino acids. Trimming removed 1 base from V and 1 base from J, with 7 bases in between. Variable domain in full (rest from reference TRBV15 and TRBJ1-1): DAMVIQNPRYQVTQFGKPVTLSCSQTLNHNVMYWYQQKSSQAPKLLFHYYDKDFNNEADTPDNFQSRRPNTSFCFLDIRSPGLGDTAMYLCATSRGHRNTEAFFGQGTRLTVV.

The rearrangement uses TRBV27 and TRBJ2-7; the D is unclear. The germline V gene encodes CDR1 MNHEY and CDR2 SMNVEV (reference sequence). The V end lost 11 bases, the J end lost 2 bases, and 13 bases lay between the germline ends. CDR3 length: 12 amino acids. The CDR3 DNA reads TGTGCCGGTGATCGAAGCCCCTACGAGCAGTACGTC. It codes for CAGDRSPYEQYV.

This chain connects TRBV27 to TRBJ2-7, with 7 bases identical to TRBD1. The germline gives CDR1 MNHEY, CDR2 SMNVEV (reference sequence). The CDR3 has 15 residues. V dropped 3 bases and J dropped 0; count of bases not matched to a gene: 5. The DNA for the CDR3 is TGTGCCAGCAGTTTCCGGGACAGAATCTCCTACGAGCAGTACTTC. This translates into CASSFRDRISYEQYF.

This rearrangement joins TRBV24-1 to TRBJ1-5, with D possibly being TRBD1 (6 bases). This CDR3 region has 13 residues. Germline V gene lookup returns CDR1 KGHDR and CDR2 SFDVKD. Trimming took 0 bases from V and 7 from J, leaving 6 bases between them. The CDR3: CATSDLQGQPQHF. CDR3 DNA: TGTGCCACCAGTGATTTGCAGGGGCAGCCCCAGCATTTT.

This clonotype was recorded a few times. The chain joins TRBV6-1 to TRBJ2-4, with 10 bases aligning to TRBD1. This CDR3 comprises 14 residues. V shed 9 bases and J 7 bases; nucleotides not matched to a gene: 9. CDR1 is MNHNS and CDR2 is SASEGT in the germline V gene. CDR3 in DNA: TGTGCCAGTGACAGGGGGCTCCTAGGGAACATTCAGTACTTC. It is translated as CASDRGLLGNIQYF.

This clonotype showed up just a few times. This sequence joins TRBV11-2 and TRBJ2-7; 10 bases line up with TRBD2. The CDR3 loop spans 16 amino acids. J gave up 2 bases and V 5 bases, and 9 bases lay outside the gene matches. Germline V gene lookup returns CDR1 SGHAT and CDR2 FQNNGV. CDR3 loop: CASSLVTSGQTYEQYF. In nucleotides, the CDR3 is TGTGCCAGCAGCCTCGTGACTAGCGGGCAAACCTACGAGCAGTACTTC.

This clonotype has only a few counts. This chain uses TRBV20-1 with TRBJ1-1, with D uncertain. The germline V gene has CDR1 DFQATT and CDR2 SNEGSKA (reference sequence). The CDR3 contains 13 residues. V gave up 0 bases and J gave up 7 bases, with 12 bases separating them. CDR3 DNA: TGCAGTGCTAGAGAGGGCAGCGGCTATGAAGCTTTCTTT. The encoded protein is CSAREGSGYEAFF.

This clonotype showed up just a few times. The CDR3 nucleotides are TGTGCCAGCAGCCGGGCGGAGTTGGAGCACGAGCAGTACTTC. Residues: CASSRAELEHEQYF. The V and J genes are TRBV7-9 and TRBJ2-7; D gene unclear. The CDR3 totals 14 residues. The V gene's germline CDR1 is SEHNR and CDR2 FQNEAQ (reference sequence). V was cut by 5 bases and J by 5 bases, with 16 bases left in between.

This clonotype was observed a handful of times. The V call is TRBV9, the J call TRBJ2-3; D tentatively fits TRBD1 or TRBD2 (5 bases each). The CDR3 has 14 amino acids. Trimming pared 4 bases from V and 0 bases from J, leaving 9 bases between. Looked up from germline, CDR1 is SGDLS and CDR2 is YYNGEE. CDR3 residues: CASSPWDSTDTQYF. Here the CDR3 DNA reads TGTGCCAGCAGCCCATGGGACAGCACAGATACGCAGTATTTT.

This clonotype was detected only a few times. This chain connects TRBV6-5 to TRBJ1-2; D might be TRBD1 (5 bases). The CDR3 length is 15 residues. Trimming shortened V by 7 bases and J by 8 bases, and 23 bases separated the two germline ends. Germline CDR1 reads MNHEY; CDR2 reads SVGAGI. For the CDR3, the DNA is TGTGCCAGCATGGGAGGGGTCTATGTTTCCGGAGGCTACACCTTC. Protein: CASMGGVYVSGGYTF.

The rearrangement links TRBV12-3 or TRBV12-4 to TRBJ2-1; perhaps TRBD2 as D (6 bases). This CDR3 comprises 14 residues. Between the trimmed V and J ends, which lost 7 bases and 2 bases, there was a span of 12 bases. Here the CDR3 reads CASNTGTPYNEQFF. CDR3 bases: TGTGCCAGCAATACCGGGACTCCCTACAATGAGCAGTTCTTC.

This clonotype showed up just a few times. The chain joins TRBV27 to TRBJ1-3, with no clear D. Trimming pared 3 bases from V and 2 bases from J, leaving 11 bases between. Germline V gives CDR1 MNHEY, CDR2 SMNVEV (reference sequence). There are 15 residues in the CDR3. The CDR3 region is CASSFGRGPGNTIYF. CDR3 coding DNA: TGTGCCAGCAGTTTTGGGAGAGGTCCTGGAAACACCATATATTTT.

The chain has TRBV15 and TRBJ2-1, with 11 bases matching TRBD2. The germline CDR1 and CDR2 sequences are LNHNV and YYDKDF (reference sequence). This CDR3 spans 16 amino acids. J gave up 8 bases and V 2 bases, and 8 bases lay outside the gene matches. The CDR3 loop reads CATSRSGTSGGDEQFF. Here the CDR3 DNA reads TGTGCCACCAGCAGATCCGGGACTAGCGGAGGGGATGAGCAGTTCTTC. The complete variable domain, with remaining parts taken from reference TRBV15 and TRBJ2-1, reads DAMVIQNPRYQVTQFGKPVTLSCSQTLNHNVMYWYQQKSSQAPKLLFHYYDKDFNNEADTPDNFQSRRPNTSFCFLDIRSPGLGDTAMYLCATSRSGTSGGDEQFFGPGTRLTVL.

The chain carries TRBV24-1 and TRBJ1-1; D might be TRBD1 (5 bases). Germline assignment: CDR1 KGHDR and CDR2 SFDVKD. CDR3 length: 12 amino acids. Trimming pared 9 bases from V and 1 base from J, leaving 8 bases between. CDR3 nucleotide sequence: TGTGCCACCGCTCAGGGGAACACTGAAGCTTTCTTT. Translation: CATAQGNTEAFF.

V is TRBV4-1 and J is TRBJ2-7, with 7 bases matching TRBD1. The length of the CDR3 is 15 residues. The germline CDR1 and CDR2 sequences are MGHRA and YSYEKL. The J segment lost 0 bases and the V segment lost 3 bases, leaving 5 bases of the junction unmatched. CDR3 nucleotide sequence: TGCGCCAGCAGCCACCGGGACAGAAGCTCCTACGAGCAGTACTTC. Amino acids: CASSHRDRSSYEQYF.

This clonotype was counted only a few times. The genes are TRBV7-3 and TRBJ2-3; a weak D match, TRBD1 (5 bases). V lost 1 base to trimming and J lost 0 bases, with 23 bases between them. The CDR3 extends over 20 amino acids. Germline CDR1 reads SGHTA; CDR2 reads FQGTGA. This chain's CDR3 is CASSLNALVNHRTSTDTQYF. For the CDR3, the DNA is TGTGCCAGCAGCTTAAACGCACTCGTGAACCATAGGACAAGCACAGATACGCAGTATTTT. The whole variable domain, filled in from reference TRBV7-3 and TRBJ2-3, reads GAGVSQTPSNKVTEKGKYVELRCDPISGHTALYWYRQSLGQGPEFLIYFQGTGAADDSGLPNDRFFAVRPEGSVSTLKIQRTERGDSAVYLCASSLNALVNHRTSTDTQYFGPGTRLTVL.